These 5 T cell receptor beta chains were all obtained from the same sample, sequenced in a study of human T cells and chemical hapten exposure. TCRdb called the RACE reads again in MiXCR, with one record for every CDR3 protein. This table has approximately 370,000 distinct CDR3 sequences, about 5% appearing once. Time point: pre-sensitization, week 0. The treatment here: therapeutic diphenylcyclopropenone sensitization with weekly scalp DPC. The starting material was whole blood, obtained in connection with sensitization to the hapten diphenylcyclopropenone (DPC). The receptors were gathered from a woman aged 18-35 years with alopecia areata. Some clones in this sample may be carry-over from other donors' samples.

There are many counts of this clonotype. CDR3 amino acids: CASSPRPTGLNTEAFF. The CDR3 DNA sequence: TGTGCCAGCAGTCCCCGCCCGACAGGATTGAACACTGAAGCTTTCTTT. V is TRBV12-3 or TRBV12-4 and J is TRBJ1-1, with D possibly matching TRBD1 (6 bases). Trimming left V 5 bases short and J 0 bases short, with 16 bases between. The CDR3 spans 16 residues.

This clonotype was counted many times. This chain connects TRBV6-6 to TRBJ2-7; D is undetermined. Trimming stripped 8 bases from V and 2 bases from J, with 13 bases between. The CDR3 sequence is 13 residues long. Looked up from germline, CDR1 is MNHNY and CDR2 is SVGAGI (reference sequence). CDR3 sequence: CASSRGLTYEQYF. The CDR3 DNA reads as TGTGCCAGCTCACGAGGTCTGACCTACGAGCAGTACTTC.

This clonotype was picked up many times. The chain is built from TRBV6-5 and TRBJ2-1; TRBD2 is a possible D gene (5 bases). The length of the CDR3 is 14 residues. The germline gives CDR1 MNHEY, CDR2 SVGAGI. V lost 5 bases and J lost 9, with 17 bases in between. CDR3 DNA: TGTGCCAGCAGTCCCTGGGGAGAGGGCGCTGAGCAGTTCTTC. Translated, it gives CASSPWGEGAEQFF.

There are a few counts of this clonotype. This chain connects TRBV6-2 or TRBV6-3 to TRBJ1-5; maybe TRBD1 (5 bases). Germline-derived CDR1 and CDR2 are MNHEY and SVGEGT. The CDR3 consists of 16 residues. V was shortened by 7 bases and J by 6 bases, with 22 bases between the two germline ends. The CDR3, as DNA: TGTGCCAGCATGTTCTCTGATAAGGAGGGGTCTCAGCCCCAGCATTTT. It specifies CASMFSDKEGSQPQHF.

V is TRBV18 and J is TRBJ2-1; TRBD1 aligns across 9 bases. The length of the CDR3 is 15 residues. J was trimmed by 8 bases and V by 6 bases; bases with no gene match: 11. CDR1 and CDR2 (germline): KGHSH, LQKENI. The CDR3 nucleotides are TGTGCCAGCTCCCCTCCGGGACAGGGTTTCCATGAGCAGTTCTTC. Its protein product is CASSPPGQGFHEQFF.